This T cell receptor beta chain stems from a study of identical twins. Study-wide findings and caveats: Twin pairs had excess sharing that was weaker in beta out-of-frame sequences.

This clonotype was recorded at least ten times. The antigen is not known. Unique molecular identifiers were in the cDNA, with template-switch universal primer binding. TCRdb re-derived calls from the 5' RACE reads in MiXCR, one entry per CDR3 protein. Of about 810,000 distinct CDR3 sequences in the sample, approximately 13% were seen once. Deletions cut 4 bases from V and 4 bases from J, with 9 bases between. The germline CDR1 and CDR2 sequences are SGHTA and FQGTGA. The CDR3 is 13 residues long. These data were likewise used in another study, on yellow fever vaccine responses in identical twins.

The sample was PBMCs. This TCR was sampled from a woman aged 18-29 years in good health. The V and J genes are TRBV7-3 and TRBJ2-3; no clear D gene. CDR3 bases: TGTGCCAGCAGCTCCGCCCTATCAGATACGCAGTATTTT. Amino acids: CASSSALSDTQYF.